The source of this T cell receptor beta chain is a study of response to subunit inactivated influenza vaccine. Study results and limitations: There was a suggestion from the authors that each seasonal influenza vaccination recruits few new T cells.

A remark on this clonotype: What it binds is not known.

TCRdb reprocessed the RT-PCR reads with MiXCR, giving one entry per CDR3 protein. The data contain around 150,000 distinct CDR3 sequences, approximately 10% of them seen just once; the ten biggest clones take up under 15%. Trimming took off 2 bases at V and 1 base at J, with 5 bases between the two ends. The CDR3 length is 14 residues. CDR1 and CDR2 (germline): MNHEY, SVGAGI. The chain is built from TRBV6-5 and TRBJ2-2, with D possibly TRBD2 on 5 matching bases. This clonotype originated in a man aged 50-59 years who received an inactivated influenza vaccine. Sample: non-naive T cells sorted from PBMCs, taken 40 to 50 days after vaccination. DNA for the CDR3: TGTGCCAGCAGTTACGGGAGGAACACCGGGGAGCTGTTTTTT. This gives the protein CASSYGRNTGELFF.